A single sample gave rise to the 15 T cell receptor beta chains below, sequenced in a study of OX40 agonist ivuxolimab in advanced cancers. Data came from immunoSEQ multiplex PCR; TCRdb stores just in-frame clones and leaves some out. The sample carries around 5,600 clones, roughly four fifths recorded once. The sample here was CD4+ or CD8+ T cells sorted from blood, taken in a trial of the OX40 agonist ivuxolimab. The receptors stem from an adult with an advanced solid tumor such as melanoma, head and neck, liver or kidney cancer.

The rearrangement uses TRBV28 and TRBJ1-2; D is unresolved. Trimming left V 3 bases short and J 2 bases short, with 10 bases between. Germline CDR1 is MDHEN and CDR2 is SYDVKM. This CDR3 is 14 amino acids long. CDR3 in DNA: TGTGCCAGCAGTTTTGACAAGGAGAACTATGGCTACACCTTC. Residues: CASSFDKENYGYTF.

The CDR3 DNA reads as TGTGCCAGCAGTTCCATGGGGGGGGCTGGGGAGACCCAGTACTTC. Protein product: CASSSMGGAGETQYF. V usage is TRBV28 and J usage is TRBJ2-5; D possibly corresponds to TRBD2 (7 bases). This CDR3 region has 15 residues. The V gene lost 4 bases and the J gene lost 5 bases, with 17 bases spanning the gap. Germline V CDR1 and CDR2: MDHEN, SYDVKM.

V and J are TRBV5-6 and TRBJ2-7; TRBD1 aligns across 8 bases. The CDR3 covers 15 residues. The V gene's germline CDR1 is SGHDT and CDR2 YYEEEE. V was clipped by 4 bases and J by 2 bases; unmatched bases: 8. The CDR3 is CASSQSGTGTYEQYF. DNA of the CDR3: TGTGCCAGCAGCCAGTCTGGGACAGGCACCTACGAGCAGTACTTC.

This chain uses TRBV2 with TRBJ1-2; D not certain. The V and J ends lost 4 bases and 4 bases respectively, with 7 bases between them. The length of the CDR3 is 12 residues. Germline loops: CDR1 SNHLY, CDR2 FYNNEI. The CDR3 reads CASSARSYGYTF. The CDR3 DNA is TGTGCCAGCAGTGCCCGGTCCTATGGCTACACCTTC.

Comment on this clone: Other DNA sequences in the same sample also yield this CDR3. The V and J genes are TRBV28 and TRBJ2-7, with TRBD2 matching over 7 bases. The CDR3 loop spans 13 amino acids. Germline loops: CDR1 MDHEN, CDR2 SYDVKM. J gave up 3 bases and V 3 bases, and 2 bases lay outside the gene matches. This CDR3 is CASSLGGSYEQYF. CDR3 coding DNA: TGTGCCAGCAGTTTGGGGGGGAGCTACGAGCAGTACTTC. The full variable domain, in which reference TRBV28 and TRBJ2-7 provide the parts outside the CDR3, is DVKVTQSSRYLVKRTGEKVFLECVQDMDHENMFWYRQDPGLGLRLIYFSYDVKMKEKGDIPEGYSVSREKKERFSLILESASTNQTSMYLCASSLGGSYEQYFGPGTRLTVT.

The J gene is TRBJ2-5, the V gene TRBV11-2; the match to TRBD1 covers 12 bases. CDR1 SGHAT and CDR2 FQNNGV come from the germline V gene. This CDR3 comprises 17 residues. Unmatched junction bases numbered 11, after V lost 5 bases and J lost 4 bases. As DNA, the CDR3 is TGTGCCAGCAGCCCCGGGACAGGGGGCGTTAGTACAGAGACCCAGTACTTC. Encoded protein: CASSPGTGGVSTETQYF. The full variable domain, with the rest looked up from reference TRBV11-2 and TRBJ2-5, is EAGVAQSPRYKIIEKRQSVAFWCNPISGHATLYWYQQILGQGPKLLIQFQNNGVVDDSQLPKDRFSAERLKGVDSTLKIQPAKLEDSAVYLCASSPGTGGVSTETQYFGPGTRLLVL.

V and J are TRBV4-2 and TRBJ2-7; no reliable D call. V was pared by 5 bases and J by 1 base, with 12 bases between. This CDR3 region has 14 residues. Germline V gene sequence: CDR1 LGHNA, CDR2 YNFKEQ. The CDR3 region has the DNA TGTGCCAGCAGCTCAGAATCCGCATCCTACGAGCAGTACTTC. This gives the protein CASSSESASYEQYF.

This clone was seen a few times. The rearrangement links TRBV7-3 to TRBJ1-5; 8 nucleotides agree with TRBD1. V gave up 5 bases and J gave up 3 bases; unmatched junction bases: 9. CDR1 and CDR2 (germline): SGHTA, FQGTGA. CDR3 length: 16 amino acids. Here the CDR3 reads CASSAPGQVNNQPQHF. The CDR3 DNA is TGTGCCAGCAGCGCCCCGGGACAGGTAAACAATCAGCCCCAGCATTTT.

V is TRBV11-2 and J is TRBJ2-7; 13 nucleotides match TRBD2. This CDR3 comprises 15 residues. V was pared by 5 bases and J by 0 bases, with 1 base of the junction left unmatched. Germline V CDR1 and CDR2: SGHAT, FQNNGV. CDR3 bases: TGTGCCAGCAGCACTAGCGGGAGGGTCTCCTACGAGCAGTACTTC. This translates into CASSTSGRVSYEQYF.

The chain joins TRBV28 to TRBJ2-7; 7 positions agree with TRBD2. Trimming cost V 9 bases and J 5 bases; bases outside gene matches: 10. This CDR3 is 13 amino acids long. Germline CDR1 and CDR2: MDHEN and SYDVKM. The DNA for the CDR3 is TGTGCCAGTGGGACTACAGAGAACAACGAGCAGTACTTC. Protein: CASGTTENNEQYF.

The gene calls are TRBV4-1 and TRBJ2-1; D not certain. Per the germline V gene, CDR1 is MGHRA and CDR2 is YSYEKL. This CDR3 has 16 residues. Trimming stripped 3 bases from V and 0 bases from J, with 12 bases between. The CDR3 DNA reads as TGCGCCAGCAGCCACCCAGCACGGAGCTCCTACAATGAGCAGTTCTTC. Translating it yields CASSHPARSSYNEQFF.

By share, this clone counts as medium-sized. The chain has TRBV13 and TRBJ1-1; 8 bases line up with TRBD1. V dropped 5 bases and J dropped 3; count of bases not matched to a gene: 8. CDR1 PRHDT and CDR2 FYEKMQ come from the germline V gene (reference sequence). The CDR3 covers 15 residues. CDR3 residues: CASSTRQGQDTEAFF. Here the CDR3 DNA reads TGTGCCAGCAGCACGAGACAGGGGCAGGACACTGAAGCTTTCTTT.

This clone was recorded once. The V call is TRBV5-5, the J call TRBJ1-1; TRBD1 might be the D (6 bases). This CDR3 spans 12 amino acids. Germline V CDR1 and CDR2: SGHKS, YYEKEE (reference sequence). Trimming shortened V by 4 bases and J by 7 bases, and 11 bases separated the two germline ends. The CDR3 coding sequence is TGTGCCAGCAGCGTAGGGACACGTGAAGCTTTCTTT. Its translation is CASSVGTREAFF.

The CDR3 protein is CASSVEGDGTDTQYF. In DNA, the CDR3 is TGTGCCAGCAGCGTGGAGGGTGATGGCACAGATACGCAGTATTTT. The rearrangement uses TRBV9 and TRBJ2-3; D possibly corresponds to TRBD2 (6 bases). The CDR3 length is 15 residues. Deletions cut 2 bases from V and 1 base from J, with 11 bases between. Per germline, CDR1 SGDLS and CDR2 YYNGEE.

There are a few counts of this clone. The chain is built from TRBV29-1 and TRBJ2-1; 11 bases line up with TRBD2. From germline, CDR1 is SQVTM and CDR2 ANQGSEA. V was pared by 6 bases and J by 5 bases, with 9 bases of the junction left unmatched. The length of the CDR3 is 15 residues. The CDR3 DNA reads TGCAGCGTCCTGGGACTAGCGGAAAAAGACAATGAGCAGTTCTTC. The encoded protein is CSVLGLAEKDNEQFF.